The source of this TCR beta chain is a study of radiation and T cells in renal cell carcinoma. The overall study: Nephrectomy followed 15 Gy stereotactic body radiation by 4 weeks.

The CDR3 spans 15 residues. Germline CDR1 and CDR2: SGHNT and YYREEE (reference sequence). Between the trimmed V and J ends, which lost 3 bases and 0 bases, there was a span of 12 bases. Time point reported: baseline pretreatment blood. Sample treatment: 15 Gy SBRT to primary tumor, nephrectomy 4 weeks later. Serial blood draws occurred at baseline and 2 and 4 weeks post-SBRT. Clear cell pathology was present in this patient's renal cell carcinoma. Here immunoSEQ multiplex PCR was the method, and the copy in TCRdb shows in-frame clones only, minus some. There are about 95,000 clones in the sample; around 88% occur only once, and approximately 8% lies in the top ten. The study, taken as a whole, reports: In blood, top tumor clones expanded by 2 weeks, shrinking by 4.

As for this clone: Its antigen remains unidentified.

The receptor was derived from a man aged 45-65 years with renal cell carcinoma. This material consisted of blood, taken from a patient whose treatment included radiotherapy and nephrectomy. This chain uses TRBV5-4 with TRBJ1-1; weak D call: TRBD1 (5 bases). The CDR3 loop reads CASSWGGVMNTEAFF. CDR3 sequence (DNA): TGTGCCAGCAGCTGGGGGGGGGTCATGAACACTGAAGCTTTCTTT.